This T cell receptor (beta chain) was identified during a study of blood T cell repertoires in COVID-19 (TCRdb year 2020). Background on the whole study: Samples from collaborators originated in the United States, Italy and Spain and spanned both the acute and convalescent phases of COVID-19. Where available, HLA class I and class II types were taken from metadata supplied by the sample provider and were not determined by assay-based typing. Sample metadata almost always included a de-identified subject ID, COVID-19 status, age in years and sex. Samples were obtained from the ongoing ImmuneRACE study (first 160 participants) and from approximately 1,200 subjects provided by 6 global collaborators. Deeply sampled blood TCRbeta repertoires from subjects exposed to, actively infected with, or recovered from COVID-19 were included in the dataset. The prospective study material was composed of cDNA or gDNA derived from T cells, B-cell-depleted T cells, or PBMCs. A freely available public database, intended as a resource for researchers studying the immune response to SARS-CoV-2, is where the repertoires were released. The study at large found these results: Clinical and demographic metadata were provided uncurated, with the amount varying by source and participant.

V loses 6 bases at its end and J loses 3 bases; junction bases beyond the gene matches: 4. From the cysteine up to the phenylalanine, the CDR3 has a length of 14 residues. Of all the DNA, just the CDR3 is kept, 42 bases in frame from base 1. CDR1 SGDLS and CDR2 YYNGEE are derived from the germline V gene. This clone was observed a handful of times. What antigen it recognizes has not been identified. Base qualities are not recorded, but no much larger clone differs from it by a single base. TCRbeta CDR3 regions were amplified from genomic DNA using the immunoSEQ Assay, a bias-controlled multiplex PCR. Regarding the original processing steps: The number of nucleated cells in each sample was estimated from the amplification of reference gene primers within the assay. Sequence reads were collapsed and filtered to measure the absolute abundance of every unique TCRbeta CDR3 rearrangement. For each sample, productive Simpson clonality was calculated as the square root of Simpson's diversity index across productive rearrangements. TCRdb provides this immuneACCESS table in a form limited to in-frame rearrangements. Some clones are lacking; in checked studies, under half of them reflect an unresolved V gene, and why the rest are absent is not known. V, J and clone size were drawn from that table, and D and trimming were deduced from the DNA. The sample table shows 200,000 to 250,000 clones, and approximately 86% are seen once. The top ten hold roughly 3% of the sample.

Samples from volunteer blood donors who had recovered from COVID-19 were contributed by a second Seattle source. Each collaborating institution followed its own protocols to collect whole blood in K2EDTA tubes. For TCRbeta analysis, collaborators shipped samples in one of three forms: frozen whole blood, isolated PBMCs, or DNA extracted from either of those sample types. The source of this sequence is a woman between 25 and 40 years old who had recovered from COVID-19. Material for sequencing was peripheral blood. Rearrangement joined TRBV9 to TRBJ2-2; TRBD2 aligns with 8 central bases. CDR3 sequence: CASTSGGDTGELFF. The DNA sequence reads TGTGCCAGCACCTCCGGGGGGGACACCGGGGAGCTGTTTTTT.